This T cell receptor beta chain was observed in a study of beta chain features in type 1 diabetes (dated by TCRdb to 2017 to 2018). Background for the entire study: Mean age, gender distribution, total cell number and subset yield did not differ between patients and healthy donors. A total of over 90,000,000 sorted cells were examined across all samples, and a strong correlation was observed between cell number per subset and RNA yield. The study compared the TCRB repertoires of sorted circulating CD4+ T cell subsets in recently diagnosed type 1 diabetes patients with those in matched healthy donors. Regulatory and stem cell-like memory subsets were isolated from only 8 patients and roughly 8 healthy donors, whereas naive and central memory subsets came from all 30 or so donors.

All of the isolated RNA was reverse transcribed with the High Capacity cDNA Reverse Transcription Kit, so expressed TCRB transcripts were sequenced. Deep immunoSEQ sequencing was performed on naive, central memory and regulatory T cell samples, with an average of around 3.5 million total reads per sample. After sorted cells were lysed in RLT buffer, RNA was extracted with DNase-treated RNeasy Micro or Mini kits, with the choice depending on cell number. To prevent cross-contamination, every cell subset was processed on its own, while patient and healthy donor samples were processed together. The immunoSEQ multiplex PCR was used to amplify TCRB sequences from cDNA, yielding 87-bp fragments that span the CDR3 region. The amplicons were sequenced using the Illumina HiSeq platform. Turning to the authors' computational methods: Synthetic template baselines were used to correct PCR bias computationally, reads within Hamming distance 2 were collapsed, and singletons that could not be merged were discarded. Reads were aligned against IMGT to assign V, D and J genes, CDR3 length and insertions or deletions at six rearrangement sites. Within each subset, clonotype counts were normalized to the number of sorted cells before true diversity and Gini coefficients were calculated with the tcR R package. The overlap coefficient, calculated on TCRB nucleotide sequences, was used to quantify repertoire sharing. TCRdb limited this immuneACCESS table to in-frame rearrangements with V and J called. A share of clones is missing; checked studies link under half to unresolved V genes, and the rest is unexplained. The V and J calls and clone size are taken from that table; D and trimming were inferred from the DNA. The sample table contains about 180,000 clones; only one count was recorded for roughly 7.1% of them. In total, the top ten clones hold more than 0.75% of the sample.

In the germline V gene, CDR1 corresponds to SQVTM and CDR2 to ANQGSEA. From the cysteine up to the phenylalanine, the CDR3 has a length of 15 residues. Here the CDR3 DNA is all that survives: 45 bases in frame from base 1. Trimming takes 4 bases from V and 1 base from J, and the germline ends sit 16 bases apart. Study-level results and caveats: Only small numbers of individuals were included in the HLA sub-analyses, which left unresolved whether HLA type had any influence on TCRB rearrangement. PCR may preferentially amplify shorter templates, but because patient and control samples were amplified and corrected together, any resulting skew would affect both groups equally. In all four CD4+ subsets, TCRB CDR3 length was moderately but significantly shorter in type 1 diabetes patients. Fewer insertions and more nucleotide deletions at VDJ recombination sites were observed in patients with type 1 diabetes, implying thymic rearrangement abnormalities. Because cDNA was sequenced instead of genomic DNA, activated cells with high expression could be over-represented, although the groups did not differ in activation or CD3 levels. Naive, central memory and regulatory TCRB repertoires appeared more similar among patients than among healthy donors.

Each donor gave one peripheral blood draw, averaging roughly 120 mL, which was collected into heparinised tubes. A BD FACSAria II was used to sort naive, central memory, regulatory and stem cell-like memory CD4+ T cells with a panel that included CD45RO, CCR7, CD25, CD127, CD95 and CD27. All sorted populations exceeded 95% purity. PBMCs were separated immediately by Lymphoprep density gradient centrifugation and were stained directly, without being cultured. Samples were stained and sorted in pairs, with one healthy donor and one patient per experiment, so that batch effects were minimized. As regards this clone: Which antigen it targets is not known. One base away there is no much larger clone; base qualities are not given.

Material for sequencing was central memory CD4+ T cells from blood. This clonotype was sampled from a woman in her 40s with type 1 diabetes. The sequence joins TRBV29-1 to TRBJ1-1; a weak D assignment points to TRBD1 (5 bases agree). CDR3 protein: CSVVESGNRNTEAFF. The DNA sequence is TGCAGCGTTGTCGAGTCAGGGAATAGGAACACTGAAGCTTTCTTT. Full variable domain (CDR3 extended with the reference TRBV29-1 and TRBJ1-1 proteins): SAVISQKPSRDICQRGTSLTIQCQVDSQVTMMFWYRQQPGQSLTLIATANQGSEATYESGFVIDKFPISRPNLTFSTLTVSNMSPEDSSIYLCSVVESGNRNTEAFFGQGTRLTVV.